The clone carrying this TCR beta chain was seen repeatedly, ten times or more. The antigen remains undetermined. The entry originates in a study of T-cell memory formation after mild COVID-19. TCRdb reanalysed the 5' RACE reads using MiXCR and keeps one entry per CDR3 protein. Among hundreds of thousands of distinct CDR3 sequences listed, over 15% were seen once. Study-level results: Several responding clones turned up in pre-infection memory, indicating that cross-reactive memory may have taken part.

Material: PBMCs or a T cell subset sorted from them (not recorded which). The receptor was isolated from an adult woman who had mild COVID-19 (a few samples of this study predate the infection). Cell type and time point are not known.

CDR3 nucleotides: TGTGCCAGCAGCTTAGAAGCGGGGGGCCCGCAATATTCCTACAATGAGCAGTTCTTC. Translating gives CASSLEAGGPQYSYNEQFF. The rearrangement joins TRBV7-8 to TRBJ2-1, with 9 bases aligning to TRBD2. CDR3 length equals 19 residues. Unmatched junction bases numbered 11, after V lost 1 base and J lost 1 base. Germline CDR1 is SGHVS and CDR2 is FQNEAQ.